The source of this T cell receptor beta chain is a study of blood T cell repertoires in COVID-19. The germline V gene has CDR1 SGHTA and CDR2 FQGTGA. There are 14 residues in the CDR3. The V segment lost 4 bases and the J segment 7 bases; nucleotides outside the gene matches: 4. Participants, about 18 to 90 years old, spanned around 25 US areas. Cohort 3 recovery required two negative PCRs, clearance, or symptom resolution. Assay: immunoSEQ multiplex PCR; the TCRdb copy retains only in-frame clones and omits some. Here the sample spans 200,000 to 250,000 clones, 88% being singletons. This chain links TRBV7-3 with TRBJ1-6; 7 bases agree with TRBD1. This receptor was obtained from a woman aged 25 to 39 who had recovered from COVID-19. The source material was PBMCs or T cells enriched from blood (not recorded which). CDR3 in DNA: TGTGCCAGCAGCTCCGGGACAGAGAATTCACCCCTCCACTTT. It yields the protein CASSSGTENSPLHF.